This T cell receptor beta chain was documented in a study of cytomegalovirus exposure and HLA in healthy donors. The V and J ends lost 6 bases and 5 bases respectively, with 14 bases between them. The CDR3 length is 13 residues. In germline, CDR1 is SQVTM, CDR2 ANQGSEA. The study ran its PCR with 60 Vbeta and 13 Jbeta primers. The protocol was immunoSEQ multiplex PCR, while the TCRdb copy is restricted to in-frame clones and leaves out a portion. The sample has 100,000 to 140,000 clones, 77% seen once. This clone has just one count. The chain uses TRBV29-1 and TRBJ2-1; D may be TRBD1 (5 bases). This TCR derives from a male donor in good health and CMV-seronegative. Sequenced: PBMCs. CDR3 bases: TGCAGCGTCGATCGACAGACCCACAATGAGCAGTTCTTC. It codes for CSVDRQTHNEQFF.